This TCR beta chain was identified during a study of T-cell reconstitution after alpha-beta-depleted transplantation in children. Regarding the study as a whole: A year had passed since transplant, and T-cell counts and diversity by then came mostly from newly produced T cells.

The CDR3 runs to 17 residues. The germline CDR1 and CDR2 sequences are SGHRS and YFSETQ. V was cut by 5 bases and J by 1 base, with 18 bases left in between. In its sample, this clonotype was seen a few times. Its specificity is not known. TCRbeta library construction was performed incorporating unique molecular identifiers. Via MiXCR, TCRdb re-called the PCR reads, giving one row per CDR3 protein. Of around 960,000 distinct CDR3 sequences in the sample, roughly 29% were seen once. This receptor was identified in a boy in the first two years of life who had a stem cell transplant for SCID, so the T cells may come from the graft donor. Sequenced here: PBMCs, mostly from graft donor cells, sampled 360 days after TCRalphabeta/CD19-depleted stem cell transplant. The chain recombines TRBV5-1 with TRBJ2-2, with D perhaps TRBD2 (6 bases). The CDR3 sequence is CASRPPTRTVNTGELFF. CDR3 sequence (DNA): TGCGCCAGCAGACCGCCGACTAGGACGGTGAACACCGGGGAGCTGTTTTTT.